The rows below give T cell receptor beta chains drawn from one sample of a study of response to subunit inactivated influenza vaccine. TCRdb re-called the RT-PCR reads through MiXCR, storing one row per CDR3 protein. The repertoire holds about 540,000 distinct CDR3 sequences, around 21% seen once, with 2.5% to 3% in the top ten. These same records also appear under a second study, on T cells expressing NK-cell markers.

The sequencing here drew on CD4+ T cells sorted from PBMCs, taken approximately 12 days after vaccination. The receptor set was obtained from a man aged 45-65 years who received an inactivated influenza vaccine. CDR3s include the opening cysteine and the closing phenylalanine or tryptophan. Fields, in order: clone size, J gene, D gene, V gene, CDR3 DNA, CDR3 protein. D genes are given only for firm matches. Rows give clone size only sometimes, using once, few, many, or a class for an expanded clone.

size: -
J: TRBJ2-1
D: TRBD2
V: TRBV6-2/TRBV6-3
DNA: TGTGCCAGCAGTTACCCGGGACTAGCTTACAATGAGCAGTTCTTC
CDR3: CASSYPGLAYNEQFF

size: -
J: TRBJ2-7
D: -
V: TRBV4-2
DNA: TGTGCCAGCAGCCAAGGTGGGAGCGTCTACGAGCAGTACTTC
CDR3: CASSQGGSVYEQYF

size: -
J: TRBJ1-2
D: TRBD1
V: TRBV5-4
DNA: TGTGCCAGCAGGAAAGGGGGCAGGGCTTCAAAGTTCTATGGCTACACCTTC
CDR3: CASRKGGRASKFYGYTF

size: -
J: TRBJ2-7
D: -
V: TRBV18
DNA: TGTGCCAGCTCCCCGAGGCACCCTTACGAGCAGTACTTC
CDR3: CASSPRHPYEQYF

size: few
J: TRBJ2-3
D: TRBD2
V: TRBV10-3
DNA: TGTGCCATCAGTGACACGCGGGAGTTCACAGATACGCAGTATTTT
CDR3: CAISDTREFTDTQYF

size: few
J: TRBJ1-2
D: -
V: TRBV29-1
DNA: TGCAGCGTGGGCGGGGAGTGGCATGGCTACACCTTC
CDR3: CSVGGEWHGYTF

size: -
J: TRBJ2-1
D: TRBD2
V: TRBV7-2
DNA: TGTGCCAGCAGCTTAGATAGCGGGCCTCGTGAGCAGTTCTTC
CDR3: CASSLDSGPREQFF

size: few
J: TRBJ1-5
D: TRBD1
V: TRBV20-1
DNA: TGCAGTGCCGGGACAGGGAACGATCAGCCCCAGCATTTT
CDR3: CSAGTGNDQPQHF

size: -
J: TRBJ2-3
D: -
V: TRBV5-1
DNA: TGCGCCAGCAGCTTTTCCGGGACCACAGATACGCAGTATTTT
CDR3: CASSFSGTTDTQYF

size: -
J: TRBJ2-1
D: TRBD2
V: TRBV12-3/TRBV12-4
DNA: TGTGCCAGCAGTCCGCTAGCGGGAGGGCCGTTCTTC
CDR3: CASSPLAGGPFF

size: -
J: TRBJ1-1
D: TRBD1
V: TRBV5-8
DNA: TGTGCCAGCAGCGCGCCGGGACAGGGGGGCACTGAAGCTTTCTTT
CDR3: CASSAPGQGGTEAFF

size: few
J: TRBJ2-5
D: TRBD2
V: TRBV7-7
DNA: TGTGCTAGCAGCCCGGGACTAGCGATGAAGGCCCAGTACTTC
CDR3: CASSPGLAMKAQYF

size: few
J: TRBJ2-3
D: -
V: TRBV18
DNA: TGTGCCAGCTCGGGAAATACGCAGTATTTT
CDR3: CASSGNTQYF

size: few
J: TRBJ1-1
D: -
V: TRBV28
DNA: TGTGCCAGCAGCACCTCGCCGGGAGGGGGTTGGAGCACTGAAGCTTTCTTT
CDR3: CASSTSPGGGWSTEAFF

size: few
J: TRBJ2-5
D: -
V: TRBV7-8
DNA: TGTGCCAGCAGCGCCGCGCGGACATTCCAAGAGACCCAGTACTTC
CDR3: CASSAARTFQETQYF

size: -
J: TRBJ2-1
D: TRBD2
V: TRBV9
DNA: TGTGCCAGCAGCGTAGTTTCAGCGGGAAGCTACAATGAGCAGTTCTTC
CDR3: CASSVVSAGSYNEQFF

size: -
J: TRBJ2-7
D: TRBD1
V: TRBV7-2
DNA: TGTGCCAGCAGCTCGGACAGGGGTGCCTACGAGCAGTACTTC
CDR3: CASSSDRGAYEQYF

size: few
J: TRBJ2-2
D: -
V: TRBV9
DNA: TGTGCCAGCAGCGTAGGCGGTCAGCCTTCGAGCGGGGAGCTGTTTTTT
CDR3: CASSVGGQPSSGELFF

size: -
J: TRBJ2-3
D: TRBD2
V: TRBV12-3/TRBV12-4
DNA: TGTGCCAGCAGTTCGTTGACTAGCGGGGGAGATACGCAGTATTTT
CDR3: CASSSLTSGGDTQYF

size: -
J: TRBJ2-1
D: TRBD2
V: TRBV6-2/TRBV6-3
DNA: TGTGCCAGCCAGCGGGGGCCCAACAATGAGCAGTTCTTC
CDR3: CASQRGPNNEQFF

size: -
J: TRBJ1-1
D: TRBD1
V: TRBV11-2
DNA: TGTGCCAGCAGCTCCCCCGGGACAGGGAGGACTGAAGCTTTCTTT
CDR3: CASSSPGTGRTEAFF

size: few
J: TRBJ1-5
D: -
V: TRBV7-2
DNA: TGTGCCAGCAGCTACCAAAATCAGCCCCAGCATTTT
CDR3: CASSYQNQPQHF

size: -
J: TRBJ2-1
D: -
V: TRBV11-2
DNA: TGTGCCAGCAGCTTAGATCGTCGGGGACTTCTAATTAGAGGCTACAATGAGCAGTTCTTC
CDR3: CASSLDRRGLLIRGYNEQFF

size: -
J: TRBJ2-1
D: TRBD1
V: TRBV11-2
DNA: TGTGCCAGCAGCTCCCGCTTGGGACAGGGTTCCCCTCATGAGCAGTTCTTC
CDR3: CASSSRLGQGSPHEQFF

size: -
J: TRBJ2-7
D: TRBD2
V: TRBV20-1
DNA: TGCAGTGCTAGATGGGCTAGCGGGATGCCGGCGGGGGAGCAGTACTTC
CDR3: CSARWASGMPAGEQYF

size: few
J: TRBJ2-3
D: -
V: TRBV5-1
DNA: TGCGCCAGCAGCTTGGCGGCTATCACTAGCACAGATACGCAGTATTTT
CDR3: CASSLAAITSTDTQYF

size: -
J: TRBJ1-5
D: -
V: TRBV20-1
DNA: TGCAGTGCTAGGGACCCGGGACCTTATAGCAATCAGCCCCAGCATTTT
CDR3: CSARDPGPYSNQPQHF

size: many
J: TRBJ2-2
D: TRBD1
V: TRBV24-1
DNA: TGTGCCACCGGCCCCGGCAGGGGGCTCTCCGGGGAGCTGTTTTTT
CDR3: CATGPGRGLSGELFF

size: once
J: TRBJ2-5
D: -
V: TRBV9
DNA: TGTGCCAGCAGCGCTGACCTCGCGTCGACCCAGTACTTC
CDR3: CASSADLASTQYF